This T cell receptor (beta chain) was observed in a study of blood T cell repertoires in COVID-19. About the study: The United States, Italy and Spain were the sources of the acute and convalescent COVID-19 samples.

This table comes from immunoSEQ multiplex PCR, and its TCRdb copy is limited to in-frame clones, with some not included. The sample carries 250,000 or so clones, around nine tenths recorded once. Trimming took 0 bases from V and 6 from J, leaving 12 bases between them. The CDR3 is 15 residues long. Germline-derived CDR1 and CDR2 are MNHEY and SMNVEV (reference sequence). This sequence was found in a man aged 40-55 years with active or convalescent COVID-19. The chain has TRBV27 and TRBJ1-3; D not certain. The specimen was peripheral blood. This CDR3 reads CASSLSASSKNTIYF. The CDR3 DNA follows: TGTGCCAGCAGTTTATCGGCCAGTTCGAAAAACACCATATATTTT.